The 7 T cell receptor beta chains reported below all come from one sample, sequenced in a study of CD8 T cells in Susac syndrome. The authors reverse transcribed 0.5 to 1 ug RNA with random hexamers. MiXCR was run by TCRdb on the immunoSEQ multiplex PCR reads, yielding one entry per CDR3 protein. The sample lists 100,000 to 150,000 distinct CDR3 sequences, around 94% occurring once. The sample taken for sequencing was CD8+ T cells from PBMCs. All receptors derive from a human donor with Susac syndrome.

The chain recombines TRBV5-4 with TRBJ2-5; 9 nucleotides agree with TRBD2. In germline, CDR1 is SGHNT, CDR2 YYREEE (reference sequence). V was clipped by 4 bases and J by 2 bases; unmatched bases: 9. The CDR3 is 16 amino acids. The CDR3, as DNA: TGTGCCAGCAGCACGGTCCCTAGCGGGGTACAAGAGACCCAGTACTTC. Translation gives CASSTVPSGVQETQYF.

This sequence joins TRBV11-2 and TRBJ2-1; D not certain. V was trimmed by 5 bases and J by 3 bases, leaving 11 bases between them. This CDR3 contains 14 residues. Germline V gene lookup returns CDR1 SGHAT and CDR2 FQNNGV. For the CDR3, the DNA is TGTGCCAGCAGCCCTAGTGGCGGCTACAATGAGCAGTTCTTC. Its translation: CASSPSGGYNEQFF.

The V gene is TRBV9, the J gene TRBJ1-1; unclear D gene. This CDR3 spans 12 amino acids. The V gene lost 3 bases and the J gene lost 1 base, with 4 bases spanning the gap. CDR1 SGDLS and CDR2 YYNGEE come from the germline V gene. CDR3 sequence reads: CASSGKNTEAFF. The CDR3 DNA reads TGTGCCAGCAGCGGCAAGAACACTGAAGCTTTCTTT.

The rearrangement joins TRBV4-1 to TRBJ1-5; D ambiguous. Trimming removed 0 bases at V and 8 bases at J, with 11 bases between. The CDR3 runs 14 residues. CDR1 MGHRA and CDR2 YSYEKL come from the germline V gene. The CDR3 sequence is CASSQDRGLEPQHF. The CDR3, as DNA: TGCGCCAGCAGCCAAGATAGAGGCTTGGAGCCCCAGCATTTT.

This chain uses TRBV15 with TRBJ1-5; tentative D call: TRBD1 (6 bases). V was trimmed by 0 bases and J by 4 bases, leaving 10 bases between them. CDR3 length equals 15 residues. CDR1 and CDR2 (germline): LNHNV, YYDKDF (reference sequence). Here the CDR3 reads CATSRDRGPNQPQHF. For the CDR3, the DNA is TGTGCCACCAGCAGAGACAGGGGTCCGAATCAGCCCCAGCATTTT.

This chain joins TRBV6-5 and TRBJ2-7, with TRBD1 matching over 8 bases. Germline-derived CDR1 and CDR2 are MNHEY and SVGAGI. The CDR3 spans 15 residues. Unmatched junction bases numbered 12, after V lost 7 bases and J lost 4 bases. CDR3 sequence reads: CASTQRGRGLYEQYF. CDR3 sequence (DNA): TGTGCCAGCACCCAACGGGGCAGGGGGCTATACGAGCAGTACTTC.

The chain's CDR3 is CASSYSADTGELFF. CDR3 in DNA: TGTGCCAGCAGTTACTCGGCGGACACCGGGGAGCTGTTTTTT. The rearrangement links TRBV6-2 or TRBV6-3 to TRBJ2-2, with D uncertain. Germline V lookup: CDR1 MNHEY, CDR2 SVGEGT. V was trimmed by 0 bases and J by 3 bases, leaving 5 bases between them. CDR3 length equals 14 residues.